This T cell receptor (beta chain) derives from a study of cytotoxic CD8 clonotypes in ibrutinib-treated CLL. Concerning this clone itself: Its cognate antigen is unknown.

Depths of 1 in 200,000 to 1 in 1 million T cells were the sequencing target. Repertoires were generated with immunoSEQ multiplex PCR, while TCRdb's copy carries only in-frame clones and drops some. This sample has just over 200,000 clones, with about 75% found just once. V was pared by 5 bases and J by 1 base, with 3 bases of the junction left unmatched. In germline, CDR1 is LNHDA, CDR2 SQIVND (reference sequence). CDR3 length: 16 residues. Overall study findings and caveats: While tracking circulating CD8+ T-cell counts, baseline clonality exceeded that of age-matched healthy donors. Clonality increased at ibrutinib response and stayed stable in sustained remission. At progression, however, it fell back toward baseline. Once treatment began, public clonotypes, which were uncommon, contracted or stayed stable.

The sequence came from a human donor with chronic lymphocytic leukemia. The specimen comprised PBMCs, sampled after 12 months of ibrutinib treatment. This chain links TRBV19 with TRBJ1-4, with 11 bases that match TRBD1. The CDR3 nucleotides are TGTGCCAGTAGTTCGGGACAGGGGGGAACTAATGAAAAACTGTTTTTT. Residues: CASSSGQGGTNEKLFF.